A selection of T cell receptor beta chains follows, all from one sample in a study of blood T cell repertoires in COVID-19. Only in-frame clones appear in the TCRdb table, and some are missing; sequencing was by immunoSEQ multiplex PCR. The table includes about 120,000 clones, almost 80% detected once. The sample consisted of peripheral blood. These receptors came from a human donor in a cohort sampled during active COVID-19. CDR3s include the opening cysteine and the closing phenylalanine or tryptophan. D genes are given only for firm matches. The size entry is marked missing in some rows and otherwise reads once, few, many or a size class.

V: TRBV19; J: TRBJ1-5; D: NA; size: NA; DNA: TGTGCCAGTAGTTCGAGACTAAATAGCAATCAGCCCCAGCATTTT; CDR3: CASSSRLNSNQPQHF
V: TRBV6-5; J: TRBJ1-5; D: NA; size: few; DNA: TGTGCCACCGGCGAGAGGGCGGGAAGTCAGCCCCAGCATTTT; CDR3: CATGERAGSQPQHF
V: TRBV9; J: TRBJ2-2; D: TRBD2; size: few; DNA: TGTGCCAGCAGCGTAGGAGCGGGAGGGAACACCGGGGAGCTGTTTTTT; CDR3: CASSVGAGGNTGELFF
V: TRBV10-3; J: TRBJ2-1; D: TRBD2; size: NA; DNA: TGTGCCATCAGGTTAACTAGCGACCACAATGAGCAGTTCTTC; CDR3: CAIRLTSDHNEQFF
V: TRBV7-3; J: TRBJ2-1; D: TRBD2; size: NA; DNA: TGTGCCAGCAGCTGGCTAGGGACTAGCTTGAAGGATGAGCAGTTCTTC; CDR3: CASSWLGTSLKDEQFF
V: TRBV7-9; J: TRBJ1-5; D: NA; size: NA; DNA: TGTGCCAGCAGCCAGTCCAATCAGCCCCAGCATTTT; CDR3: CASSQSNQPQHF
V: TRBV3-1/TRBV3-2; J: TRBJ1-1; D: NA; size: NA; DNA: TGTGCCAGCAGCCAACTCCGGGACACTGAAGCTTTCTTT; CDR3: CASSQLRDTEAFF
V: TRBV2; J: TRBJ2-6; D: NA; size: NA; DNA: TGTGCCAGCGAAGGGAGCCGTGGGGCCAACGTCCTGACTTTC; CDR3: CASEGSRGANVLTF
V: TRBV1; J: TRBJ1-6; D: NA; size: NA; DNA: TGCACCAGCACCCAAGCCAGGGGTAGCTCCTATAATTCACCCCTCCACTTT; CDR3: CTSTQARGSSYNSPLHF
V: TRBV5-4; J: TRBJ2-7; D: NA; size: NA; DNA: TGTGCCAGCAGCCGAGACTACGAGCAGTACTTC; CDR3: CASSRDYEQYF
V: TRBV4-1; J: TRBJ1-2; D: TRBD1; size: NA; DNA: TGCGCCAGCAGCCAAGATTCTCGGGACAGTTATGGCTACACCTTC; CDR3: CASSQDSRDSYGYTF
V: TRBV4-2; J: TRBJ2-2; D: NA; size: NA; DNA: TGTGCCAGCAGCCAAAAAGGTCGCGGGAACACCGGGGAGCTGTTTTTT; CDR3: CASSQKGRGNTGELFF
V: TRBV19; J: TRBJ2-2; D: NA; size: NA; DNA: TGTGCCAGTAACCACAGGGCCAACACCGGGGAGCTGTTTTTT; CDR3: CASNHRANTGELFF
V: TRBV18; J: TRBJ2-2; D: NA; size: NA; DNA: TGTGCCAGCTCCCAATCTAGTGACGGGGAGCTGTTTTTT; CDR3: CASSQSSDGELFF
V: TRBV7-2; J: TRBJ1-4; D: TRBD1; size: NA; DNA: TGTGCCAGCAGCGTCGTGACAGGGGCTGAAAAACTGTTTTTT; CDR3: CASSVVTGAEKLFF
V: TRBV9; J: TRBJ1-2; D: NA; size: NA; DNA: TGTGCCAGCCGGTCGGGGAGAGTCTATGGCTACACCTTC; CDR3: CASRSGRVYGYTF
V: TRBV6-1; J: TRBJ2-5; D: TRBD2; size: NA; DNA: TGTGCCAGCAGTGGAGCTGAGAGGCCCGGGAGGGAGACCCAGTACTTC; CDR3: CASSGAERPGRETQYF
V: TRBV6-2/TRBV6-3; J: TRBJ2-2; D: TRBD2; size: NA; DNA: TGTGCCAGCAGTTCCTTGACTAGCGGGACCTACACCGGGGAGCTGTTTTTT; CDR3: CASSSLTSGTYTGELFF
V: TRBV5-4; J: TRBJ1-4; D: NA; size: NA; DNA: TGTGCCAGCAGCTTGGGAACGGGTGAAAAACTGTTTTTT; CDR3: CASSLGTGEKLFF
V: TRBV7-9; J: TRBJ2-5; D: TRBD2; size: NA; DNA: TGTGCCAGCAGCCTAGCGGGAGGGGAGACCCAGTACTTC; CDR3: CASSLAGGETQYF
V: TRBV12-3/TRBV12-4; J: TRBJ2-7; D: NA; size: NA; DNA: TGTGCCAGCAGTCACGACAGAGGCGAGCAGTACTTC; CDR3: CASSHDRGEQYF
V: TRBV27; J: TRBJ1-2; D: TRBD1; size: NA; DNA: TGTGCCAGCTCGGACAGGGGCTCTAACTATGGCTACACCTTC; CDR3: CASSDRGSNYGYTF
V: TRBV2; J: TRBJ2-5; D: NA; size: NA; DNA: TGTGCCAGCAAGACTAGAAAGTACCAAGAGACCCAGTACTTC; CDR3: CASKTRKYQETQYF
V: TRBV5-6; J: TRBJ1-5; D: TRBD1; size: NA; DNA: TGTGCCAGCAGTTTAAACGGACAGGGGAATCAGCCCCAGCATTTT; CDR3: CASSLNGQGNQPQHF
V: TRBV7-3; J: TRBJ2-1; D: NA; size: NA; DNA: TGTGCCAGCAGCCTACACCGGGACAATGAGCAGTTCTTC; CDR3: CASSLHRDNEQFF
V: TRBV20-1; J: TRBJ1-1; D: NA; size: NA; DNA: TGCAGTGCTCGGGGTACACCAGAAGCTTTCTTT; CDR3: CSARGTPEAFF
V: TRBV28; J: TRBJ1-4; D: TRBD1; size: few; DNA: TGTGCCAGCAGGGACCGGACAGGGCCTTTTAATGAAAAACTGTTTTTT; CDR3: CASRDRTGPFNEKLFF
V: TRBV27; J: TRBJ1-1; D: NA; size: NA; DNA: TGTGCCAGCAGTTTAAGGATGGGGGGTTACGAAGCTTTCTTT; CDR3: CASSLRMGGYEAFF
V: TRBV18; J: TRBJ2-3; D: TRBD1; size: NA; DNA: TGTGCCAGCTCACCATCGAACGGACAGGGGAGGCCAGATACGCAGTATTTT; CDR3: CASSPSNGQGRPDTQYF
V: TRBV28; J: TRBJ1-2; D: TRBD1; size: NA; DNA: TGTGCCAGCAGCGGACCGAAGACGAGACAGGGAGGCAATGGCTACACCTTC; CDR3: CASSGPKTRQGGNGYTF
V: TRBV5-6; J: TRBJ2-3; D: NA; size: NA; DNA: TGTGCCAGCAGTTCTGGCGGTAAACGTCCAGATACGCAGTATTTT; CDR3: CASSSGGKRPDTQYF
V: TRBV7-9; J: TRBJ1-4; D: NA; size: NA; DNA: TGTGCCAGCAGCCCATACAGGGCTCGGGGGGGAAATGAAAAACTGTTTTTT; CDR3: CASSPYRARGGNEKLFF
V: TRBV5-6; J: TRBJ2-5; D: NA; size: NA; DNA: TGTGCCAGCAGAGGACCAGGGTATTCCGGAGAGACCCAGTACTTC; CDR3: CASRGPGYSGETQYF
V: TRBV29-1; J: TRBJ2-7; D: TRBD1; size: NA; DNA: TGCAGCTTTTCTCAGGACAGGGGGGTACAGCAGTACTTC; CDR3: CSFSQDRGVQQYF
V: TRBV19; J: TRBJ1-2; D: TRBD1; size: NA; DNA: TGTGCCAGTAGTATTACCGGGACAGGGTTCCACACCTTC; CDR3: CASSITGTGFHTF
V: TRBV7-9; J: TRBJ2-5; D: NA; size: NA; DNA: TGTGCCAGCAGCTCGACGAACCCCGGGAGTTGGGAGACCCAGTACTTC; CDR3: CASSSTNPGSWETQYF
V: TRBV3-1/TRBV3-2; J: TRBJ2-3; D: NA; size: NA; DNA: TGTGCCAGCAGCCCCGACCTAGGAGCGGATACGCAGTATTTT; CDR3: CASSPDLGADTQYF
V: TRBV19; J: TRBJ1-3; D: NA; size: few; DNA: TGTGCCAGTAGTACAGACAGAGGAAACACCATATATTTT; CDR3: CASSTDRGNTIYF
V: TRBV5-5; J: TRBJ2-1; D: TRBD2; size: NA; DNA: TGTGCCAGCAGCTTGGAACTAGCGGGTGGTAGGGATGAGCAGTTCTTC; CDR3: CASSLELAGGRDEQFF
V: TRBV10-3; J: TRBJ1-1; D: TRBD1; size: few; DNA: TGTGCCTCCCAAAGTACAGGGGGCACTGAAGCTTTCTTT; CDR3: CASQSTGGTEAFF
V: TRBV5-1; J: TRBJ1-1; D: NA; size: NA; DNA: TGCGCCAGCAGCTTGGCTCAGGTAAACACTGAAGCTTTCTTT; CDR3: CASSLAQVNTEAFF
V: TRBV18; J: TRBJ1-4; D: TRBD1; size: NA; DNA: TGTGCCAGCTCACTTTCATCCCGGACAGGGTCTGAAAAACTGTTTTTT; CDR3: CASSLSSRTGSEKLFF
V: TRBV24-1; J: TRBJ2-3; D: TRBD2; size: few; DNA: TGTGCCACCGTAGCGGGAGGTAGGGAGGGCACAGATACGCAGTATTTT; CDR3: CATVAGGREGTDTQYF
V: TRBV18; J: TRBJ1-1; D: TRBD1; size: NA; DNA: TGTGCCAGCTCACCATATGGACAGGGAGGGGGTATGAACACTGAAGCTTTCTTT; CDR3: CASSPYGQGGGMNTEAFF
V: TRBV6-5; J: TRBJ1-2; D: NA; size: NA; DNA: TGTGCCAGCCAAGAGCGGGCACTAGTAGGTGGCTACACCTTC; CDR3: CASQERALVGGYTF
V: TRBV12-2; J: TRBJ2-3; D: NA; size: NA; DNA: TGTGCAAGTCGCTTAGGGGAGGACAGGGAGATCACTAGCACAGATACGCAGTATTTT; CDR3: CASRLGEDREITSTDTQYF
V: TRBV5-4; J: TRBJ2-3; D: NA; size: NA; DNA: TGTGCCAGCAGCTTGTTGCGAACAGGGCCCACAGATACGCAGTATTTT; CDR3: CASSLLRTGPTDTQYF
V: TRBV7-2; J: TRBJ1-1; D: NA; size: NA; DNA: TGTGCCAGCAGCTTTCGGGTTACTGAAGCTTTCTTT; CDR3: CASSFRVTEAFF
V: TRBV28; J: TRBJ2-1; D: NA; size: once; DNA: TGTGCCAGCCATCGACTACTAGCTCCTAGAGTCGATGAGCAGTTCTTC; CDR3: CASHRLLAPRVDEQFF
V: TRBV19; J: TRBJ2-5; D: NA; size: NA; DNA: TGTGCCAGTAGTGGCAGGTCTTCAGGGGAGACCCAGTACTTC; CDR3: CASSGRSSGETQYF
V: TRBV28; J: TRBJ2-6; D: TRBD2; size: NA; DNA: TGTGCCAGCAGTTTGGGAGGGCAGCTTAGTTTCCTCTCTGGGGCCAACGTCCTGACTTTC; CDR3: CASSLGGQLSFLSGANVLTF